The 16 T cell receptor beta chains below all came from one sample that was sequenced in a study of blood T cell repertoires in COVID-19. Profiled with immunoSEQ multiplex PCR; TCRdb holds only in-frame clones, not every one. Among approximately 310,000 clones listed, about nine tenths were seen once. Input material: peripheral blood. These receptors all come from a man aged 50-60 years with active or convalescent COVID-19.

This CDR3 reads CASSSDSLPRGTEAFF. DNA of the CDR3: TGCGCCAGCAGCTCGGACAGCCTACCTAGGGGCACTGAAGCTTTCTTT. The V and J genes are TRBV5-1 and TRBJ1-1; the D gene is possibly TRBD1 (6 bases). CDR1 and CDR2 (germline): SGHRS, YFSETQ. The CDR3 extends over 16 amino acids. V lost 3 bases and J 4 bases, leaving 19 bases between the germline ends.

The V and J genes are TRBV19 and TRBJ1-1, with D tentatively TRBD1 (5 bases). Germline V gene lookup returns CDR1 LNHDA and CDR2 SQIVND (reference sequence). Trimming cost V 3 bases and J 4 bases, with 9 bases left between them. This CDR3 is 13 amino acids long. Written as DNA, the CDR3 is TGTGCCAGTAGTATGTCAGGGCCCACTGAAGCTTTCTTT. Translated, it gives CASSMSGPTEAFF.

This chain joins TRBV1 and TRBJ1-5; the table's D gene call, TRBD1, was not cross checked with the DNA. TRBV1 is given as a pseudogene. The CDR3 loop spans 13 amino acids. The CDR3 nucleotides read TGCACCAGCAGCCGAGAAACAGGGGGCGCGCAGCATTTT. As protein: CTSSRETGGAQHF.

V and J are TRBV30 and TRBJ1-1; 10 bases match TRBD1. The CDR3 covers 13 residues. Germline V gene sequence: CDR1 GTSNPN, CDR2 SVGIG (reference sequence). V lost 4 bases and J lost 6; bases outside the gene matches: 5. The CDR3 sequence is CAWTGQGFSEAFF. The CDR3 coding sequence is TGTGCCTGGACGGGACAGGGGTTTTCTGAAGCTTTCTTT.

This chain links TRBV21-1 with TRBJ1-6; TRBD1 reflects the table's D call only, with no check against the DNA. TRBV21-1 is tagged as a pseudogene. The CDR3 runs 16 residues. CDR3 loop: CASSKGGRPRNSPLHF. The CDR3 nucleotides are TGTGCCAGCAGCAAAGGGGGGCGCCCGCGGAATTCACCCCTCCACTTT.

The chain has TRBV19 and TRBJ1-5, with D tentatively TRBD1 (6 bases). Trimming cost V 6 bases and J 5 bases, with 14 bases left between them. The CDR3 loop spans 14 amino acids. The germline CDR1 and CDR2 sequences are LNHDA and SQIVND (reference sequence). In DNA form, the CDR3 reads TGTGCCAGTAGCCAGAACAGGGACGATCAGCCCCAGCATTTT. This gives the protein CASSQNRDDQPQHF.

This clone showed up just once. The chain is built from TRBV19 and TRBJ1-2, with 7 bases aligning to TRBD1. After removal of 5 bases from V and 6 bases from J, the junction contained 12 bases not matched to a gene. The CDR3 runs 15 residues. Germline CDR1 and CDR2: LNHDA and SQIVND (reference sequence). DNA for the CDR3: TGTGCCAGTAGTCGCCTAAACGACAGGGAGAATGGCTACACCTTC. This sequence encodes CASSRLNDRENGYTF.

This chain links TRBV28 with TRBJ1-2, with no clear D. With 5 bases removed from V and 4 bases from J, the gap between germline ends came to 5 bases. The CDR3 consists of 11 residues. Germline V gene lookup returns CDR1 MDHEN and CDR2 SYDVKM. The chain's CDR3 is CASSGRYGYTF. CDR3 bases: TGTGCCAGCAGTGGCCGCTATGGCTACACCTTC.

V usage is TRBV5-4 and J usage is TRBJ2-7; D possibly corresponds to TRBD1 (6 bases). Germline lookup yields CDR1 SGHNT and CDR2 YYREEE (reference sequence). The CDR3 length is 13 residues. V was trimmed by 4 bases and J by 3 bases, leaving 11 bases between them. The CDR3 spells CASSHGQYYEQYF. The DNA of the CDR3 is TGTGCCAGCAGCCACGGACAGTACTACGAGCAGTACTTC.

The chain combines TRBV29-1 with TRBJ2-5, with D hard to call. The germline V and J ends were trimmed by 3 bases and 1 base, with 15 bases remaining between them. CDR1 is SQVTM, CDR2 ANQGSEA, per germline. The CDR3 runs to 15 residues. In DNA, the CDR3 is TGCAGCGTTGATCTCCGCAATCTAGGCCAAGAGACCCAGTACTTC. Translation gives CSVDLRNLGQETQYF.

The chain links TRBV18 to TRBJ2-7; D unresolved. V gave up 2 bases and J gave up 3 bases, with 11 bases separating them. Germline V gene lookup returns CDR1 KGHSH and CDR2 LQKENI. CDR3 size: 14 residues. CDR3 sequence reads: CASSPGPSFYEQYF. The CDR3 DNA is TGTGCCAGCTCACCAGGCCCTTCCTTCTACGAGCAGTACTTC.

The chain is built from TRBV12-3 or TRBV12-4 and TRBJ1-4; no clear D gene. V shed 6 bases and J shed 7 bases, with 12 bases lying between them. The length of the CDR3 is 13 residues. CDR3 nucleotide sequence: TGTGCCAGCAGCCGGGTCCTAATTGAAAAACTGTTTTTT. Translated, it gives CASSRVLIEKLFF.

This clone was detected once. The V gene is TRBV29-1, the J gene TRBJ1-1; D is perhaps TRBD1 (6 bases). Trimming removed 4 bases from V and 2 bases from J, with 8 bases in between. Germline V gives CDR1 SQVTM, CDR2 ANQGSEA. The length of the CDR3 is 12 residues. The CDR3 DNA reads TGCAGCGTTGCGGACAGAAACACTGAAGCTTTCTTT. It codes for CSVADRNTEAFF.

This clone was seen only once. This chain connects TRBV6-4 to TRBJ2-4, with D perhaps matching TRBD2 (6 bases). Looked up from germline, CDR1 is MRHNA and CDR2 is SNTAGT. The CDR3 spans 18 residues. Deletions cut 1 base from V and 1 base from J, with 17 bases between. The CDR3 protein is CASSDWGVGAFAKNIQYF. CDR3 sequence (DNA): TGTGCCAGCAGTGACTGGGGGGTTGGCGCCTTCGCCAAAAACATTCAGTACTTC.

The chain has TRBV4-2 and TRBJ1-1; the D gene is possibly TRBD1 (6 bases). The ends were cut back, 1 base at V and 5 bases at J, with 11 bases in the middle. Germline CDR1 reads LGHNA; CDR2 reads YNFKEQ. The CDR3 covers 14 residues. CDR3 bases: TGTGCCAGCAGCCAAGTGGAGGGGGGGACTGAAGCTTTCTTT. This sequence encodes CASSQVEGGTEAFF.

The chain links TRBV4-3 to TRBJ1-6; 8 nucleotides match TRBD1. The CDR3 has 17 residues. Per the germline V gene, CDR1 is LGHNA and CDR2 is YSLEER. With V trimmed by 0 bases and J by 1 base, 2 bases remained unmatched. The CDR3 here is CASSQDRGRSYNSPLHF. For the CDR3, the DNA is TGCGCCAGCAGCCAAGACAGGGGGCGTTCCTATAATTCACCCCTCCACTTT.